These 17 T cell receptor beta chains came from one sample sequenced in a study of shared clonotypes between healthy human individuals. This table comes from immunoSEQ multiplex PCR, and its TCRdb copy is limited to in-frame clones, with some not included. The sample has millions of clones; approximately 94% are singletons. The naive CD8 fraction comprised CD45RO-negative cells positively selected for CCR7 and excluded terminally differentiated effector memory CD45RA+ cells. Sequencing was carried out using naive CD8+ T cells from PBMCs. All receptors derive from a man aged 18 to 30 in good health. Some clones in this sample may be carry-over from other donors' samples.

The sample holds one count of this clone. This chain joins TRBV5-1 and TRBJ2-1; D remains unclear. V gave up 4 bases and J gave up 0 bases, with 8 bases separating them. The CDR3 is made up of 14 amino acids. The germline CDR1 and CDR2 sequences are SGHRS and YFSETQ. The CDR3 spells CASSEVSSYNEQFF. CDR3 DNA sequence: TGCGCCAGCAGCGAAGTGAGCTCCTACAATGAGCAGTTCTTC.

CDR3 sequence reads: CASSQRLAGVEEQYF. The CDR3 DNA is TGTGCCAGCAGCCAAAGACTAGCGGGAGTAGAAGAGCAGTACTTC. The J gene is TRBJ2-7, the V gene TRBV14, with 12 positions matching TRBD2. Looked up from germline, CDR1 is SGHDN and CDR2 is FVKESK. V lost 2 bases and J lost 7; bases outside the gene matches: 6. CDR3 length: 15 residues.

This chain links TRBV7-2 with TRBJ2-7; TRBD2 agrees at 11 bases. Germline CDR1 reads SGHTA; CDR2 reads FQGNSA. The junction had 7 bases not matched to a gene; V was cut back by 3 bases and J by 3 bases. The CDR3 loop spans 16 amino acids. CDR3 nucleotide sequence: TGTGCCAGCAGCTTCAGGCTAGCGGGAGGATTCTACGAGCAGTACTTC. It specifies CASSFRLAGGFYEQYF.

This chain joins TRBV28 and TRBJ2-7; 7 positions agree with TRBD1. The CDR3 loop spans 15 amino acids. Trimming removed 5 bases from V and 1 base from J; junction bases left unmatched: 8. Germline loops: CDR1 MDHEN, CDR2 SYDVKM. DNA of the CDR3: TGTGCCAGCAGTCCTCAATGGGACAGATCCTACGAGCAGTACTTC. As protein: CASSPQWDRSYEQYF.

The V and J genes are TRBV19 and TRBJ1-1; TRBD1 might be the D (5 bases). The germline V gene encodes CDR1 LNHDA and CDR2 SQIVND (reference sequence). V shed 5 bases and J shed 7 bases, with 14 bases lying between them. This CDR3 contains 13 residues. The CDR3 protein is CASSSRERVEAFF. The DNA for the CDR3 is TGTGCCAGTAGTTCCAGGGAAAGGGTTGAAGCTTTCTTT.

Comments on this clone: Within the sample, other DNA sequences also encode this same CDR3. The genes are TRBV30 and TRBJ2-7, with 7 bases lining up with TRBD1. V shed 0 bases, J shed 1 base, and the junction held 0 bases outside the gene matches. The V gene's germline CDR1 is GTSNPN and CDR2 SVGIG (reference sequence). CDR3 length: 13 residues. For the CDR3, the DNA is TGTGCCTGGAGTGTGGGACAGTCCTACGAGCAGTACTTC. It codes for CAWSVGQSYEQYF.

This rearrangement joins TRBV27 to TRBJ2-2; tentative D call: TRBD1 (5 bases). Germline CDR1 is MNHEY and CDR2 is SMNVEV (reference sequence). V shed 8 bases and J shed 6 bases, with 13 bases lying between them. This CDR3 has 13 amino acids. The CDR3 protein is CASCIRVPGELFF. The CDR3 coding sequence is TGTGCCAGCTGTATCAGGGTTCCCGGGGAGCTGTTTTTT.

The chain couples TRBV7-3 to TRBJ2-2; possibly TRBD1 for D (6 bases). Trimming shortened V by 0 bases and J by 1 base, and 12 bases separated the two germline ends. CDR3 length: 17 residues. Per the germline V gene, CDR1 is SGHTA and CDR2 is FQGTGA. As DNA, the CDR3 is TGTGCCAGCAGCTTAACGCGTGGCAGGGGGAACACCGGGGAGCTGTTTTTT. Translating it yields CASSLTRGRGNTGELFF.

The chain couples TRBV4-3 to TRBJ2-5; no clear D gene. Germline CDR1 LGHNA, CDR2 YSLEER. The CDR3 totals 14 residues. V lost 0 bases and J lost 7, with 12 bases in between. The CDR3, as DNA: TGCGCCAGCAGCCAAGATCTGGGCTCCGGGACCCAGTACTTC. This translates into CASSQDLGSGTQYF.

The V gene is TRBV10-3, the J gene TRBJ1-1; possibly TRBD1 for D (5 bases). V was clipped by 4 bases and J by 1 base, with 16 bases between them. The CDR3 length is 16 residues. CDR1 and CDR2 (germline): ENHRY, SYGVKD. The CDR3 loop reads CAISAGGRTKNTEAFF. The CDR3 nucleotides are TGTGCCATCAGTGCCGGGGGGAGGACCAAGAACACTGAAGCTTTCTTT.

The rearrangement uses TRBV6-5 and TRBJ2-1, with D hard to call. The CDR3 covers 15 residues. V was shortened by 3 bases and J by 3 bases, with 12 bases between the two germline ends. Per germline, CDR1 MNHEY and CDR2 SVGAGI. CDR3 amino acids: CASSYGQNNYNEQFF. CDR3 nucleotide sequence: TGTGCCAGCAGTTATGGTCAGAATAACTACAATGAGCAGTTCTTC.

CDR3 in DNA: TGTGCCAGCACGGGGATAAACACCGGGGAGCTGTTTTTT. As protein: CASTGINTGELFF. The chain employs TRBV2 and TRBJ2-2, with a possible D match to TRBD2 (5 bases). The CDR3 has 13 amino acids. Germline lookup yields CDR1 SNHLY and CDR2 FYNNEI. The V gene lost 7 bases and the J gene lost 2 bases, with 8 bases spanning the gap.

Comments on this clone: Distinct nucleotide sequences in the sample also encode this CDR3. The DNA of the CDR3 is TGCAGCGTAGAGACAGGGGGCTCTTACGAGCAGTACTTC. Amino acid sequence: CSVETGGSYEQYF. The chain couples TRBV29-1 to TRBJ2-7; 10 bases fit TRBD1. Per germline, CDR1 SQVTM and CDR2 ANQGSEA. The ends lost 6 bases at V and 4 bases at J; junction bases unmatched: 6. This CDR3 has 13 amino acids.

The rearrangement joins TRBV5-1 to TRBJ2-5; 8 bases fit TRBD2. This CDR3 region has 12 residues. The trim removed 4 bases at V and 9 bases at J, leaving 5 bases unmatched. Per germline, CDR1 SGHRS and CDR2 YFSETQ. This CDR3 is CASSGAGVSQYF. As DNA, the CDR3 is TGCGCCAGCAGCGGAGCGGGAGTCTCCCAGTACTTC.

The V call is TRBV10-3, the J call TRBJ2-2, with a weak D call TRBD2 (6 bases). The V and J ends lost 4 bases and 5 bases respectively, with 11 bases between them. Germline CDR1 ENHRY, CDR2 SYGVKD. The length of the CDR3 is 14 residues. CDR3 bases: TGTGCCATCAGTGGAGGGCTAGCGACCGGGGAGCTGTTTTTT. It yields the protein CAISGGLATGELFF.

The chain uses TRBV19 and TRBJ2-1; D is undetermined. The CDR3 totals 13 residues. The germline gives CDR1 LNHDA, CDR2 SQIVND (reference sequence). The V and J ends lost 8 bases and 3 bases respectively, with 11 bases between them. The CDR3 nucleotides are TGTGCCAGTGGCAGCGATTACTACAATGAGCAGTTCTTC. This translates into CASGSDYYNEQFF.

CDR3 nucleotides: TGTGCCAGCAGCTTAGGTGCGGGGTCCCTTAACACTGAAGCTTTCTTT. Residues: CASSLGAGSLNTEAFF. The rearrangement links TRBV7-3 to TRBJ1-1; no firm D call. CDR3 length equals 16 residues. V was pared by 2 bases and J by 2 bases, with 15 bases between. Germline V gives CDR1 SGHTA, CDR2 FQGTGA. The full variable domain, its missing parts supplied by reference TRBV7-3 and TRBJ1-1, is GAGVSQTPSNKVTEKGKYVELRCDPISGHTALYWYRQSLGQGPEFLIYFQGTGAADDSGLPNDRFFAVRPEGSVSTLKIQRTERGDSAVYLCASSLGAGSLNTEAFFGQGTRLTVV.